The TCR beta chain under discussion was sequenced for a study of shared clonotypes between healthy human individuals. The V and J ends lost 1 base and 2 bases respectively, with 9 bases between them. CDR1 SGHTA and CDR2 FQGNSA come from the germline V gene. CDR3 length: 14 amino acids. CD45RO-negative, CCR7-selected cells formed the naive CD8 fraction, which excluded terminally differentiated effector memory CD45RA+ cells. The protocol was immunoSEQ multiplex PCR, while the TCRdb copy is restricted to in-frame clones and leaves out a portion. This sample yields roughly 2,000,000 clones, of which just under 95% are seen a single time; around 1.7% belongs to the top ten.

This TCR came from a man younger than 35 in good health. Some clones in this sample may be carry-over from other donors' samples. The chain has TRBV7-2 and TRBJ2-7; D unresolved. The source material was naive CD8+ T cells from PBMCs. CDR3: CASSLDAWPYEQYF. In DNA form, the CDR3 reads TGTGCCAGCAGCTTAGACGCCTGGCCCTACGAGCAGTACTTC.